What follows are 22 T cell receptor beta chains derived from one specimen sequenced in a study of cytomegalovirus exposure and HLA in healthy donors. In the PCR, 60 Vbeta and 13 Jbeta primers were used. Clones were read by immunoSEQ multiplex PCR, and TCRdb kept only the in-frame ones, dropping some. Its listing shows roughly 190,000 clones. Sequencing was done on a sample of PBMCs. All receptors derive from a man aged 25 to 40 in good health and CMV-seronegative.

V and J are TRBV6-1 and TRBJ2-1, with TRBD2 identical over 14 bases. There are 15 residues in the CDR3. J was trimmed by 6 bases and V by 8 bases; bases with no gene match: 6. The V gene's germline CDR1 is MNHNS and CDR2 SASEGT. Here the CDR3 DNA reads TGTGCCAGCTACCCCGGGACTAGCGGGAGCAATGAGCAGTTCTTC. Encoded protein: CASYPGTSGSNEQFF.

The chain recombines TRBV6-1 with TRBJ2-7; 8 positions agree with TRBD1. CDR1 MNHNS and CDR2 SASEGT come from the germline V gene. V was pared by 6 bases and J by 3 bases, with 10 bases of the junction left unmatched. CDR3 size: 15 residues. The CDR3 spells CASSLIGTGNYEQYF. The CDR3 DNA reads TGTGCCAGCAGCTTGATCGGGACAGGAAACTACGAGCAGTACTTC.

This sequence joins TRBV5-6 and TRBJ2-3, with no clear D. V dropped 3 bases and J dropped 1 base, with 9 bases sitting between them. Looked up from germline, CDR1 is SGHDT and CDR2 is YYEEEE. The CDR3 totals 14 residues. The CDR3 DNA is TGTGCCAGCAGCTCTACCTATGGCACAGATACGCAGTATTTT. Protein: CASSSTYGTDTQYF. Full variable domain (missing parts from reference TRBV5-6 and TRBJ2-3): DAGVTQSPTHLIKTRGQQVTLRCSPKSGHDTVSWYQQALGQGPQFIFQYYEEEERQRGNFPDRFSGHQFPNYSSELNVNALLLGDSALYLCASSSTYGTDTQYFGPGTRLTVL.

The chain carries TRBV6-6 and TRBJ2-2, with D possibly TRBD1 on 8 matching bases. Germline CDR1 is MNHNY and CDR2 is SVGAGI (reference sequence). CDR3 length: 15 amino acids. Trimming cost V 4 bases and J 6 bases, with 15 bases left between them. CDR3 bases: TGTGCCAGCAGTTCCGCTACAGGGGGGGCCGGGGAGCTGTTTTTT. Protein sequence: CASSSATGGAGELFF.

The CDR3 DNA reads as TGTGCCAGCAGCTTAGATACTCACTCCCAGTACTTC. Its translation is CASSLDTHSQYF. V and J are TRBV11-3 and TRBJ2-5; D unresolved. The CDR3 covers 12 residues. Germline CDR1 SGHNT, CDR2 YENEEA. Trimming took off 0 bases at V and 9 bases at J, with 8 bases between the two ends.

V is TRBV2 and J is TRBJ2-7, with 8 positions matching TRBD1. Germline assignment: CDR1 SNHLY and CDR2 FYNNEI. CDR3 length equals 16 residues. J lost 1 base, V lost 6 bases, and 11 bases had no gene match. The CDR3 DNA is TGTGCCAGCAGACCGATGACCGGGACAGGATCCTACGAGCAGTACTTC. The encoded protein is CASRPMTGTGSYEQYF.

The V call is TRBV5-1, the J call TRBJ1-4; D ambiguous. The CDR3 is 14 residues long. The germline gives CDR1 SGHRS, CDR2 YFSETQ. Trimming left V 1 base short and J 5 bases short, with 9 bases between. The CDR3 DNA sequence: TGCGCCAGCAGCTTGAAGTCGGAGAATGAAAAACTGTTTTTT. Encoded protein: CASSLKSENEKLFF.

V and J are TRBV6-5 and TRBJ1-2, with D hard to call. V was cut by 9 bases and J by 4 bases, with 18 bases left in between. Per the germline V gene, CDR1 is MNHEY and CDR2 is SVGAGI. The CDR3 covers 14 residues. The CDR3 nucleotides read TGTGCCAGTAGTCCGAGGTCATTAGGCTATGGCTACACCTTC. Translation: CASSPRSLGYGYTF.

The chain combines TRBV1 with TRBJ2-2; TRBD2, as called in the table, went unchecked against the DNA. TRBV1 corresponds to a pseudogene. The CDR3 extends over 17 amino acids. The CDR3 sequence: CTSSQARGGPSGGELFF. DNA for the CDR3: TGCACCAGCAGCCAAGCACGCGGGGGGCCCTCAGGCGGGGAGCTGTTTTTT.

The V gene is TRBV2, the J gene TRBJ2-7; D might be TRBD1 (6 bases). V was pared by 5 bases and J by 6 bases, with 14 bases between. The CDR3 consists of 13 residues. Germline CDR1 is SNHLY and CDR2 is FYNNEI. This CDR3 is CASSFRTVGEQYF. The CDR3 DNA reads TGTGCCAGCAGTTTCCGGACAGTTGGCGAGCAGTACTTC.

In the case of this clone: The same CDR3 arises from other DNA sequences in this sample as well. The chain carries TRBV27 and TRBJ2-7; possible D gene TRBD2, 5 bases. V was cut by 4 bases and J by 0 bases, with 10 bases left in between. CDR1 MNHEY and CDR2 SMNVEV come from the germline V gene (reference sequence). This CDR3 region has 14 residues. The CDR3 bases are TGTGCCAGCAGTTCTAGTGGAGGCTCCTACGAGCAGTACTTC. Translating it yields CASSSSGGSYEQYF.

V usage is TRBV4-2 and J usage is TRBJ2-5; 7 bases are a match to TRBD1. The CDR3 is 15 amino acids. Per the germline V gene, CDR1 is LGHNA and CDR2 is YNFKEQ. J lost 7 bases, V lost 3 bases, and 11 bases had no gene match. CDR3 sequence reads: CASSQDRTGTRTQYF. Here the CDR3 DNA reads TGTGCCAGCAGCCAGGACCGGACAGGCACCAGGACCCAGTACTTC.

The V and J genes are TRBV28 and TRBJ1-1; TRBD1 matches 7 bases. This CDR3 contains 15 residues. Losses at the gene ends were 7 bases for V and 10 bases for J; bases not matched to a gene: 18. Germline V lookup: CDR1 MDHEN, CDR2 SYDVKM. CDR3 in amino acids: CASTLLARGQLGAFF. CDR3 coding DNA: TGTGCCAGCACCCTCTTAGCTAGGGGGCAACTTGGAGCTTTCTTT.

DNA for the CDR3: TGTGCCTGGAGTGGCGGGAGAAGCACCGGGGAGCTGTTTTTT. This translates into CAWSGGRSTGELFF. The J gene is TRBJ2-2, the V gene TRBV30; 7 positions match TRBD2. Germline lookup yields CDR1 GTSNPN and CDR2 SVGIG (reference sequence). This CDR3 has 14 amino acids. The V gene end was trimmed by 1 base and the J gene end by 4 bases; junction bases not matched to a gene: 3. The full variable domain, in which reference TRBV30 and TRBJ2-2 provide the parts outside the CDR3, is SQTIHQWPATLVQPVGSPLSLECTVEGTSNPNLYWYRQAAGRGLQLLFYSVGIGQISSEVPQNLSASRPQDRQFILSSKKLLLSDSGFYLCAWSGGRSTGELFFGEGSRLTVL.

The chain has TRBV10-3 and TRBJ1-2, with 7 bases that match TRBD1. The germline V gene encodes CDR1 ENHRY and CDR2 SYGVKD. The CDR3 is 14 residues long. The J segment lost 1 base and the V segment lost 8 bases, leaving 7 bases of the junction unmatched. For the CDR3, the DNA is TGTGCCATCGCTCGGACAGGCGATAACTATGGCTACACCTTC. This sequence encodes CAIARTGDNYGYTF.

The V call is TRBV6-1, the J call TRBJ1-2; D might be TRBD1 (6 bases). There are 14 residues in the CDR3. V lost 7 bases to trimming and J lost 4 bases, with 16 bases between them. Per the germline V gene, CDR1 is MNHNS and CDR2 is SASEGT. The DNA of the CDR3 is TGTGCCAGCACCCCCAGGGGTCACAGCTATGGCTACACCTTC. This encodes CASTPRGHSYGYTF.

This chain uses TRBV7-2 with TRBJ2-4, with TRBD1 matching over 7 bases. The germline V gene encodes CDR1 SGHTA and CDR2 FQGNSA. J was trimmed by 2 bases and V by 6 bases; bases with no gene match: 7. The CDR3 runs 15 residues. DNA for the CDR3: TGTGCCAGCAGTCACGACAGGGCCTCCAAAAACATTCAGTACTTC. Translated: CASSHDRASKNIQYF.

The chain combines TRBV19 with TRBJ2-5; D may be TRBD1 (6 bases). The germline V and J ends were trimmed by 3 bases and 10 bases, with 15 bases remaining between them. The CDR3 runs 13 residues. CDR1 is LNHDA and CDR2 is SQIVND in the germline V gene (reference sequence). The CDR3 DNA is TGTGCCAGTAGTATTACACAGGGCCGCGTCCAGTACTTC. This codes for CASSITQGRVQYF.

The chain uses TRBV6-6 and TRBJ2-3; the D gene is possibly TRBD1 (6 bases). Germline V gene lookup returns CDR1 MNHNY and CDR2 SVGAGI (reference sequence). The CDR3 is 15 residues long. Trimming shortened V by 6 bases and J by 1 base, and 14 bases separated the two germline ends. CDR3 residues: CASSRTDQGTDTQYF. The CDR3 DNA sequence: TGTGCCAGCAGCCGGACAGACCAAGGCACAGATACGCAGTATTTT.

V usage is TRBV2 and J usage is TRBJ2-7; no reliable D call. The CDR3 contains 13 residues. CDR1 is SNHLY, CDR2 FYNNEI, per germline. Deletions cut 2 bases from V and 2 bases from J, with 7 bases between. The CDR3 DNA reads as TGTGCCAGCAGTGAATGGGCTCCCTACGAGCAGTACTTC. This encodes CASSEWAPYEQYF.

This chain joins TRBV7-6 and TRBJ1-6; 8 bases are a match to TRBD1. Looked up from germline, CDR1 is SGHVS and CDR2 is FNYEAQ. The CDR3 totals 14 residues. J gave up 11 bases and V 5 bases, and 8 bases lay outside the gene matches. Here the CDR3 reads CASSPGQGTAPLHF. CDR3 nucleotide sequence: TGTGCCAGCAGCCCAGGACAGGGTACGGCACCCCTCCACTTT.

The chain joins TRBV10-1 to TRBJ2-1; tentative D call: TRBD1 (5 bases). CDR1 and CDR2 (germline): WNHNN, SYGVQD (reference sequence). The CDR3 runs to 14 residues. Trimming stripped 4 bases from V and 4 bases from J, with 11 bases between. The CDR3 spells CASSVPGKYNEQFF. The CDR3 nucleotides read TGCGCCAGCAGTGTTCCAGGGAAATACAATGAGCAGTTCTTC.